This T cell receptor (beta chain) was sequenced in a study of blood T cells in healthy people across ages. Study details: T cells yielded about one barcoded beta molecule per two cells through template switching.

The CDR3 runs 14 residues. The V gene's germline CDR1 is MDHEN and CDR2 SYDVKM. The study drew donors from healthy Caucasian individuals in Russia aged about 6 to 95. Regarding the study as a whole: Measured against age, TCR beta diversity per million T cells decreased in a roughly linear manner. A strong correlation was seen between TCR beta diversity and naive T cell percentage.

Comment on this clonotype: Its target is unknown.

Sample-barcoded 5' priming and a J-beta primer mix drove a second PCR of 7 to 11 cycles. One entry per CDR3 protein, called by TCRdb with MiXCR from the 5' RACE reads. The sample carries approximately 350,000 distinct CDR3 sequences, about 55% recorded once. Sequencing was performed on blood. This rearrangement joins TRBV28 to TRBJ2-4; D may be TRBD2 (6 bases). The J call may not be correct, given that the DNA end is closer to TRBJ2-7. The TCR was taken from a man between 60 and 75 years old in good health. CDR3: CASSFGHLLAEQYF. The CDR3 DNA is TGTGCCAGCAGTTTCGGTCATTTACTAGCCGAGCAGTACTTC.